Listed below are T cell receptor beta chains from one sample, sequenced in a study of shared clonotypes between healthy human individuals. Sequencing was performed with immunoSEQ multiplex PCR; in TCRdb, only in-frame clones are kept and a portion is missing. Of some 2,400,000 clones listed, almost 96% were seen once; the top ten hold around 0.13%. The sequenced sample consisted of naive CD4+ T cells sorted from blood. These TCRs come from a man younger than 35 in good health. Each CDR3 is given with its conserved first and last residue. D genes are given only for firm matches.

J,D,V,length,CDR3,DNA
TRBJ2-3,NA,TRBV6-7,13,CASSRLVTDTQYF,TGTGCCAGCAGTAGACTAGTTACAGATACGCAGTATTTT
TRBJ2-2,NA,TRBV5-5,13,CASSLMGPGELFF,TGTGCCAGCAGCTTGATGGGCCCCGGGGAGCTGTTTTTT
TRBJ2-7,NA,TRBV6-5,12,CASSHGTDEQYF,TGTGCCAGCAGTCACGGGACGGACGAGCAGTACTTC
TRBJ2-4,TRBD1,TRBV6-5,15,CASSYYGTGGDIQYF,TGTGCCAGCAGTTACTATGGGACAGGGGGGGACATTCAGTACTTC
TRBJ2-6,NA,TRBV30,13,CASAASGANVLTF,NA
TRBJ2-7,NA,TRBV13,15,CASSLVAGRVYEQYF,TGTGCCAGCAGCTTAGTCGCCGGGAGAGTGTACGAGCAGTACTTC
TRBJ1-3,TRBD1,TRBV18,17,CASSPVGTGGSGNTIYF,TGTGCCAGCTCACCAGTAGGGACAGGAGGCTCTGGAAACACCATATATTTT
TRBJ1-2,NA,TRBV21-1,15,CASRVRGMGRCGYTF,TGTGCCAGCAGGGTCAGGGGAATGGGTCGGTGTGGCTACACCTTC
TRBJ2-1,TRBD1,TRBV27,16,CASKATGGRSYNEQFF,TGTGCCAGCAAAGCGACAGGGGGTCGGTCCTACAATGAGCAGTTCTTC
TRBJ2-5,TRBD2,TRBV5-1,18,CASSHGRLAGLMGETQYF,TGCGCCAGCAGCCACGGCAGACTAGCGGGACTTATGGGAGAGACCCAGTACTTC
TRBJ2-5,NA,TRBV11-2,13,CASSAGLQETQYF,TGTGCCAGCAGCGCAGGGCTCCAAGAGACCCAGTACTTC
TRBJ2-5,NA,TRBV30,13,CAWSEVPRETQYF,TGTGCCTGGAGTGAGGTCCCAAGAGAGACCCAGTACTTC
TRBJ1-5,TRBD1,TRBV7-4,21,CASSFRPSADRPIRDFWPQHF,TGTGCCAGCAGCTTCAGACCCTCGGCGGACAGGCCGATCAGGGATTTTTGGCCCCAGCATTTT
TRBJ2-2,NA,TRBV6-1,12,CASRPGSGELFF,TGTGCCAGCAGGCCAGGGTCCGGGGAGCTGTTTTTT
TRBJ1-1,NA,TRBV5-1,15,CASSPFPTGNTEAFF,TGCGCCAGCAGCCCCTTCCCGACGGGAAACACTGAAGCTTTCTTT
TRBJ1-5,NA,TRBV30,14,CAWNRVGGNQPQHF,TGTGCCTGGAACCGGGTGGGGGGCAATCAGCCCCAGCATTTT
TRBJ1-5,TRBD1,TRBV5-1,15,CASSLGGAGNQPQHF,TGCGCCAGCAGCTTAGGGGGCGCGGGCAATCAGCCCCAGCATTTT
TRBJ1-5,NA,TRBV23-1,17,CASSQASGRRSNQPQHF,TGCGCCAGCAGTCAAGCGTCAGGGAGGAGGAGCAATCAGCCCCAGCATTTT
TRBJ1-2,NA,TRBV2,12,CASSESGDGYTF,TGTGCCAGCAGTGAATCCGGGGACGGCTACACCTTC
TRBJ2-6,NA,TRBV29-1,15,CSVEEGGSGANVLTF,TGCAGCGTTGAAGAAGGGGGCTCTGGGGCCAACGTCCTGACTTTC
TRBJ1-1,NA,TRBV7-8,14,CASSLEGEGTEAFF,TGTGCCAGCAGCTTGGAGGGAGAGGGCACTGAAGCTTTCTTT
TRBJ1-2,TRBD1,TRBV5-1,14,CASNPGQGANGYTF,TGCGCCAGCAACCCCGGCCAGGGGGCAAATGGCTACACCTTC
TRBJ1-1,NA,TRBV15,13,CATSRDRGTEAFF,TGTGCCACCAGCAGAGATCGGGGTACTGAAGCTTTCTTT
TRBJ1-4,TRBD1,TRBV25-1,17,CASSASDRGRANEKLFF,TGTGCCAGCAGTGCAAGTGACAGGGGGCGTGCTAATGAAAAACTGTTTTTT
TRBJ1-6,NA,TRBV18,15,CASSPPRGDNSPLHF,TGTGCCAGCTCACCCCCAAGGGGGGATAATTCACCCCTCCACTTT
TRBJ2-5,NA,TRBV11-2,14,CASSLEGGVGTQYF,TGTGCCAGCAGCTTAGAGGGTGGTGTGGGGACCCAGTACTTC
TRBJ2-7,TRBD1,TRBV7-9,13,CASSPDRGGEQYF,TGTGCCAGCAGCCCGGACAGGGGAGGCGAGCAGTACTTC
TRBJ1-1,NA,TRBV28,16,CASSSAGSSSNTEAFF,TGTGCCAGCAGTTCCGCCGGGTCCAGTTCGAACACTGAAGCTTTCTTT
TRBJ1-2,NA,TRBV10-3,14,CASSSGASNYGYTF,TGTGCCTCCTCGTCGGGGGCCTCTAACTATGGCTACACCTTC
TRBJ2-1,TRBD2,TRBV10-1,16,CASSDLGLAGNNEQFF,TGCGCCAGCAGTGACCTCGGACTAGCGGGAAACAATGAGCAGTTCTTC
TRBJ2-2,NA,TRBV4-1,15,CASSQGRLNTGELFF,TGCGCCAGCAGCCAAGGACGGTTGAACACCGGGGAGCTGTTTTTT
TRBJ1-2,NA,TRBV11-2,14,CASSPGDGNYGYTF,TGTGCCAGCAGCCCGGGGGACGGAAACTATGGCTACACCTTC